One and the same sample provided the 2 T cell receptor beta chains below, sequenced in a study of blood T cell repertoires in COVID-19. Clones were sequenced by immunoSEQ multiplex PCR, and TCRdb holds only the in-frame ones, with some missing. Here the sample spans hundreds of thousands of clones, about nine tenths being singletons. What was sequenced was PBMCs or T cells enriched from blood (not recorded which). All receptors come from a woman between 18 and 30 years old who had recovered from COVID-19.

The chain recombines TRBV6-6 with TRBJ1-2; TRBD1 matches at 7 bases. Germline CDR1 is MNHNY and CDR2 is SVGAGI (reference sequence). The CDR3 has 13 residues. The V segment lost 4 bases and the J segment 4 bases; nucleotides outside the gene matches: 3. CDR3 bases: TGTGCCAGCAGTTCGGACAGGCTCTATGGCTACACCTTC. It yields the protein CASSSDRLYGYTF.

The chain joins TRBV14 to TRBJ2-5; 9 nucleotides match TRBD1. Germline values: CDR1 SGHDN, CDR2 FVKESK. With V trimmed by 1 base and J by 5 bases, 11 bases remained unmatched. The CDR3 is 17 residues long. The CDR3 sequence is CASSQGGTGGYPETQYF. CDR3 DNA: TGTGCCAGCAGCCAAGGTGGTACAGGGGGCTATCCGGAGACCCAGTACTTC.